This T cell receptor (beta chain) originates from a study of cytomegalovirus exposure and HLA in healthy donors. 60 Vbeta and 13 Jbeta primers were used in PCR. Here immunoSEQ multiplex PCR was the method, and the copy in TCRdb shows in-frame clones only, minus some. This sample carries over 150,000 clones, 65% to 75% of them seen once, and the ten largest clones take approximately 2.1%. Germline CDR1 is MNHNS and CDR2 is SASEGT. The CDR3 runs 15 residues. The V gene lost 2 bases and the J gene lost 3 bases, with 11 bases spanning the gap. Study findings and constraints: Most of the TCR beta V segments (in an earlier analysis) were productive either about 87% or about 30% of the time. In the analysis, some V segments, TRBV6-2 and TRBV6-3 included, were excluded as indistinguishable. The classifier reportedly diagnosed cytomegalovirus status with high sensitivity and specificity.

This clone was picked up a small number of times. Its antigen remains unidentified. This rearrangement joins TRBV6-1 to TRBJ2-1; weak D call: TRBD2 (6 bases). The clonotype was recovered from a man aged 30 to 39 in good health and CMV-seronegative. Sequenced material: PBMCs. The CDR3 spells CASSESLASYNEQFF. CDR3 coding DNA: TGTGCCAGCAGTGAATCGCTAGCGAGCTACAATGAGCAGTTCTTC.